This T cell receptor beta chain derives from a study of identical twins. A universal primer site was added by template switching, and unique molecular identifiers were carried by the cDNA. TCRdb reprocessed the 5' RACE reads via MiXCR and lists one record per CDR3 protein. In the table there are about 520,000 distinct CDR3 sequences, roughly 21% of which are singletons. Deletions cut 3 bases from V and 3 bases from J, with 14 bases between. The CDR3 is made up of 14 amino acids. Germline V lookup: CDR1 DFQATT, CDR2 SNEGSKA (reference sequence). This clonotype was counted at least ten times. Another study also made use of these data, one on T cells expressing NK-cell markers.

Sequencing was carried out using CD4+ T cells sorted from blood. The chain joins TRBV20-1 to TRBJ1-1; no reliable D call. This clonotype was sampled from a woman aged 18 to 35 in good health. The CDR3 here is CSASFQSYHTEAFF. The CDR3 DNA is TGCAGTGCTAGTTTTCAGTCTTACCACACTGAAGCTTTCTTT.